The 24 T cell receptor beta chains listed next were all sequenced from one sample in a study of CD8 T cells in Susac syndrome (dated 2019 in TCRdb). The library was obtained by the immunoSEQ multiplex PCR assay. RNA was extracted with the RNeasy kit and 0.5 to 1 ug was reverse transcribed using random hexamers. The public reads were quality trimmed at Q25 with fastp and then assembled into clones with MiXCR by TCRdb, keeping productive beta chains. One record per CDR3 amino acid sequence lists the most common genes and DNA. The sample table lists 150,000 to 200,000 distinct CDR3 sequences, roughly 95% of them with a count of one. The ten largest clones add up to 0.095% to 0.15% of the sample. What was sequenced was CD4+ T cells from PBMCs. Receptors originate from a human donor with Susac syndrome.

This chain joins TRBV15 and TRBJ1-4; D uncertain. The CDR3 consists of 15 residues. V lost 1 base and J lost 4, with 10 bases in between. CDR1 LNHNV and CDR2 YYDKDF come from the germline V gene (reference sequence). CDR3 in amino acids: CATSRGPGDNEKLFF. The CDR3 DNA reads TGTGCCACCAGCAGAGGACCTGGGGATAATGAAAAACTGTTTTTT. The full variable domain, rest sourced from reference TRBV15 and TRBJ1-4, is DAMVIQNPRYQVTQFGKPVTLSCSQTLNHNVMYWYQQKSSQAPKLLFHYYDKDFNNEADTPDNFQSRRPNTSFCFLDIRSPGLGDTAMYLCATSRGPGDNEKLFFGSGTQLSVL.

V gene TRBV7-2 combines with J gene TRBJ1-2; 8 bases line up with TRBD1. Germline V gene data show CDR1 as SGHTA and CDR2 as FQGNSA. The CDR3 is made up of 15 amino acids. The V gene end was trimmed by 5 bases and the J gene end by 4 bases; junction bases not matched to a gene: 9. The CDR3 protein is CASSPGTGLPYGYTF. The CDR3 bases are TGTGCCAGCAGCCCCGGGACAGGACTACCCTATGGCTACACCTTC.

Concerning this clonotype: The germline gene is not matched at one end of the junction; a read error may be the cause. The chain is built from TRBV6-2 or TRBV6-3 and TRBJ2-1; 11 bases are a match to TRBD2. The CDR3 covers 13 residues. From germline, CDR1 is MNHEY and CDR2 SVGEGT. CDR3: CASSERLAGPWGF. DNA for the CDR3: TGTGCCAGCAGTGAACGACTAGCGGGGCCTTGGGGCTTC.

The rearrangement uses TRBV28 and TRBJ2-1, with no clear D. V lost 6 bases and J lost 3, with 15 bases in between. There are 15 residues in the CDR3. Germline V gene sequence: CDR1 MDHEN, CDR2 SYDVKM. CDR3: CASSPAETYYNEQFF. CDR3 nucleotide sequence: TGTGCCAGCAGCCCTGCCGAGACTTACTACAATGAGCAGTTCTTC. The variable domain in full, completed from reference TRBV28 and TRBJ2-1, reads DVKVTQSSRYLVKRTGEKVFLECVQDMDHENMFWYRQDPGLGLRLIYFSYDVKMKEKGDIPEGYSVSREKKERFSLILESASTNQTSMYLCASSPAETYYNEQFFGPGTRLTVL.

V and J are TRBV3-1 and TRBJ2-1, with TRBD1 identical over 9 bases. Germline V gives CDR1 LGHDT, CDR2 YNNKEL (reference sequence). Trimming took 6 bases from V and 2 from J; bases not matched to a gene: 5. The CDR3 runs 15 residues. In DNA, the CDR3 is TGTGCCAGCAGTGGGGACAGGGTAACCTACAATGAGCAGTTCTTC. It codes for CASSGDRVTYNEQFF.

This chain joins TRBV4-1 and TRBJ1-4; the D is unclear. The germline gives CDR1 MGHRA, CDR2 YSYEKL. This CDR3 has 14 residues. Between the trimmed V and J ends, which lost 0 bases and 2 bases, there was a span of 4 bases. CDR3 sequence reads: CASSQEWTNEKLFF. For the CDR3, the DNA is TGCGCCAGCAGCCAAGAGTGGACTAATGAAAAACTGTTTTTT.

The chain recombines TRBV28 with TRBJ2-1; 10 bases fit TRBD1. The CDR3 is 14 amino acids. The J segment lost 4 bases and the V segment lost 7 bases, leaving 4 bases of the junction unmatched. Germline lookup yields CDR1 MDHEN and CDR2 SYDVKM. Here the CDR3 DNA reads TGTGCCAGCATCGGGACAGGGGTATACAATGAGCAGTTCTTC. Translating it yields CASIGTGVYNEQFF.

This clonotype showed up just once. This chain joins TRBV7-3 and TRBJ2-5; 7 bases are shared with TRBD2. Germline V gene sequence: CDR1 SGHTA, CDR2 FQGTGA. V lost 1 base and J lost 5; bases outside the gene matches: 4. CDR3 length: 14 residues. The DNA of the CDR3 is TGTGCCAGCAGCTTAATGGGGGGGTCGGAGACCCAGTACTTC. This sequence encodes CASSLMGGSETQYF.

The J gene is TRBJ1-6, the V gene TRBV29-1, with D perhaps TRBD1 (5 bases). Germline V lookup: CDR1 SQVTM, CDR2 ANQGSEA. V was trimmed by 6 bases and J by 6 bases, leaving 12 bases between them. This CDR3 has 13 amino acids. The CDR3 sequence is CSVRDGSNSPLHF. CDR3 DNA sequence: TGCAGCGTCCGGGACGGGTCTAATTCACCCCTCCACTTT. The full variable domain, in which reference TRBV29-1 and TRBJ1-6 provide the parts outside the CDR3, is SAVISQKPSRDICQRGTSLTIQCQVDSQVTMMFWYRQQPGQSLTLIATANQGSEATYESGFVIDKFPISRPNLTFSTLTVSNMSPEDSSIYLCSVRDGSNSPLHFGNGTRLTVT.

This clonotype appeared once. V is TRBV15 and J is TRBJ1-2; 7 bases align to TRBD1. The CDR3 runs to 13 residues. Germline-derived CDR1 and CDR2 are LNHNV and YYDKDF (reference sequence). Trimming at V came to 3 bases and at J to 8 bases, leaving 6 bases not matched to a gene. The DNA of the CDR3 is TGTGCCACCAGCAGGGACAGGATTATCGGCTACACCTTC. Amino acids: CATSRDRIIGYTF.

This chain links TRBV7-2 with TRBJ1-6; a weak D match, TRBD1 (5 bases). V was clipped by 10 bases and J by 7 bases, with 11 bases between them. This CDR3 has 12 amino acids. Germline V gene sequence: CDR1 SGHTA, CDR2 FQGNSA. CDR3 sequence (DNA): TGTGCCACGGGGCAAGGGAATTCACCCCTCCACTTT. This sequence encodes CATGQGNSPLHF.

The J gene is TRBJ2-1, the V gene TRBV29-1; D not resolved. V lost 0 bases, J lost 5 bases, and 11 bases lay in between. CDR3 length: 14 residues. The germline V gene has CDR1 SQVTM and CDR2 ANQGSEA. This CDR3 is CSVEDTLPNNEQFF. The CDR3 DNA is TGCAGCGTTGAAGATACTCTCCCAAACAATGAGCAGTTCTTC.

This chain uses TRBV29-1 with TRBJ2-3; maybe TRBD2 (6 bases). Per germline, CDR1 SQVTM and CDR2 ANQGSEA. The CDR3 covers 14 residues. V lost 3 bases, J lost 3 bases, and 13 bases lay in between. CDR3 region: CSVDQAGLTDTQYF. The CDR3 coding sequence is TGCAGCGTTGACCAGGCGGGGCTGACAGATACGCAGTATTTT.

This chain uses TRBV18 with TRBJ2-1; D gene ambiguous. The length of the CDR3 is 12 residues. The germline CDR1 and CDR2 sequences are KGHSH and LQKENI. V dropped 0 bases and J dropped 6 bases, with 3 bases sitting between them. CDR3 amino acids: CASSPPLNEQFF. DNA of the CDR3: TGTGCCAGCTCACCACCCCTCAATGAGCAGTTCTTC.

V is TRBV2 and J is TRBJ2-3, with 8 bases identical to TRBD2. The CDR3 covers 15 residues. Germline lookup yields CDR1 SNHLY and CDR2 FYNNEI. The V and J ends lost 6 bases and 4 bases, in that order; junction bases with no gene match: 9. CDR3 sequence reads: CASRTPGTRSDTQYF. CDR3 nucleotides: TGTGCCAGCAGGACTCCCGGGACTAGATCAGATACGCAGTATTTT. The whole variable domain, filled in from reference TRBV2 and TRBJ2-3, reads EPEVTQTPSHQVTQMGQEVILRCVPISNHLYFYWYRQILGQKVEFLVSFYNNEISEKSEIFDDQFSVERPDGSNFTLKIRSTKLEDSAMYFCASRTPGTRSDTQYFGPGTRLTVL.

V and J are TRBV20-1 and TRBJ1-5; 7 bases are a match to TRBD1. Germline V lookup: CDR1 DFQATT, CDR2 SNEGSKA (reference sequence). This CDR3 comprises 12 residues. J gave up 6 bases and V 5 bases, and 4 bases lay outside the gene matches. The CDR3 is CSAGKGAQPQHF. The CDR3 bases are TGCAGTGCTGGAAAGGGGGCTCAGCCCCAGCATTTT.

This rearrangement joins TRBV28 to TRBJ2-7; D might be TRBD2 (5 bases). CDR1 and CDR2 from the germline V gene are MDHEN and SYDVKM. The CDR3 has 14 residues. The germline V and J ends were trimmed by 5 bases and 3 bases, with 14 bases remaining between them. The CDR3 loop reads CASSPTHGLYEQYF. The CDR3 region has the DNA TGTGCCAGCAGTCCCACCCATGGACTCTACGAGCAGTACTTC.

The V call is TRBV28, the J call TRBJ2-5; D is possibly TRBD2 (5 bases). Deletions cut 7 bases from V and 7 bases from J, with 13 bases between. Germline values: CDR1 MDHEN, CDR2 SYDVKM. CDR3 length equals 12 residues. The CDR3 region has the DNA TGTGCCAGCACGGCGGGTCCGGGGACCCAGTACTTC. Its protein is CASTAGPGTQYF.

The J gene is TRBJ2-7, the V gene TRBV6-2 or TRBV6-3; D is perhaps TRBD1 (6 bases). The CDR3 is 12 residues long. Trimming removed 10 bases from V and 4 bases from J, with 14 bases in between. From germline, CDR1 is MNHEY and CDR2 SVGEGT. In nucleotides, the CDR3 is TGTGCCACTAGACAGGATGGGTACGAGCAGTACGTC. This gives the protein CATRQDGYEQYV.

This chain links TRBV7-2 with TRBJ1-2, with unresolved D. The CDR3 loop spans 14 amino acids. CDR1 and CDR2 from the germline V gene are SGHTA and FQGNSA. The germline V and J ends were trimmed by 0 bases and 5 bases, with 10 bases remaining between them. CDR3 protein: CASSLAAGGYGYTF. CDR3 bases: TGTGCCAGCAGCTTAGCCGCAGGTGGTTATGGCTACACCTTC.

The chain is built from TRBV27 and TRBJ2-5, with D tentatively TRBD2 (5 bases). Germline assignment: CDR1 MNHEY and CDR2 SMNVEV (reference sequence). The germline V and J ends were trimmed by 0 bases and 2 bases, with 10 bases remaining between them. The CDR3 sequence is 15 residues long. The CDR3 DNA reads as TGTGCCAGCAGTTTATCTCGGGGTTCACAAGAGACCCAGTACTTC. It is translated as CASSLSRGSQETQYF.

The gene calls are TRBV9 and TRBJ1-3, with a tentative D call TRBD1 (5 bases). The V gene's germline CDR1 is SGDLS and CDR2 YYNGEE. This CDR3 comprises 15 residues. Trimming shortened V by 3 bases and J by 0 bases, and 10 bases separated the two germline ends. CDR3 in amino acids: CASSGTPSSGNTIYF. The CDR3, as DNA: TGTGCCAGCAGCGGGACACCGAGCTCTGGAAACACCATATATTTT.

The rearrangement links TRBV28 to TRBJ2-3; 10 nucleotides line up with TRBD1. The CDR3 is 15 amino acids. V shed 3 bases and J 1 base; nucleotides not matched to a gene: 1. Germline V gene data show CDR1 as MDHEN and CDR2 as SYDVKM. The CDR3 bases are TGTGCCAGCAGTTTCGGACAGGGGGGCACAGATACGCAGTATTTT. Translation gives CASSFGQGGTDTQYF.

The rearrangement uses TRBV12-5 and TRBJ1-1; 8 bases map to TRBD1. V lost 6 bases and J lost 3; bases outside the gene matches: 9. This CDR3 region has 15 residues. Germline loops: CDR1 LGHNT, CDR2 FRNRAP. The CDR3 DNA follows: TGTGCTAGTGGACGGACAGGGATCGGCTACACTGAAGCTTTCTTT. As protein: CASGRTGIGYTEAFF.